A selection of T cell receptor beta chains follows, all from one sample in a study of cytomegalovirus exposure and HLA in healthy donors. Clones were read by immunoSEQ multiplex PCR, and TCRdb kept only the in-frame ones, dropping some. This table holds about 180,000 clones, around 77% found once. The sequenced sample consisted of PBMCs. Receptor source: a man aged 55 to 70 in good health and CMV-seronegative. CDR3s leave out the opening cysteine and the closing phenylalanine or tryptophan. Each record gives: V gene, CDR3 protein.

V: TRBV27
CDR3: ASSRQGAGQPQH

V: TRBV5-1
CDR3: ASSPWDRGSEQY

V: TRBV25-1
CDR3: ASSEEPFQRGQETQY

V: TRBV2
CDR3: ASGRGTVGNTIY

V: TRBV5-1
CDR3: ASSRTGGSNYGYT

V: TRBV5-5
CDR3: ASSLRQLSTDTQY

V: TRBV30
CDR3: AWKRDRGGNYGYT

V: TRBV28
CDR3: ASSFLSGGRETQY

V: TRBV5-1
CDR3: ASSLGGRNEKLF

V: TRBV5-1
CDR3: ASSLRPPGQGHNEKLF

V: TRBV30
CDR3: AWSGNRDRAYEQY

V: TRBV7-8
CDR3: ASSQGGTDTQY

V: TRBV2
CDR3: ASTIRDRGRNEQY

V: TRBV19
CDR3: ASRGQGDPYEQY

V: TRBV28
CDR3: AAGGGGYT

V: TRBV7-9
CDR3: ASSFGLAGQTYEQY

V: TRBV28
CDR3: ASSSIATDTQY

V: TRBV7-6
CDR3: ASSSRPSGRDEQF

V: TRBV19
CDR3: ASSIGATNEKLF

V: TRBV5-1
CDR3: ASSLGFGKGTEAF

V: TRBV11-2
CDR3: ASSLVRGGLETQY

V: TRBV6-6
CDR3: ASSPRGYEQY

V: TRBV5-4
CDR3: ASSNNLIGQGSYEQY

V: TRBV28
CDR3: ATDPRRAPRAEQY

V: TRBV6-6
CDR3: ASNRVNQPQN

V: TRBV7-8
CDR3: ASSLAGQQYNEQF

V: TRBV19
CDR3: ASSIRDTSEKLF

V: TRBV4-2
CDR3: ASSQRAFASGTADTQY

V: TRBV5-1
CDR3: ASRSTSASYNEQF

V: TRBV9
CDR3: ASSVGGTNSEQF

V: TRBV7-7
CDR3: ASSFNREPYNEQF

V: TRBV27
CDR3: ASSFAGSNQPQH

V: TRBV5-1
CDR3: ASSLTGTHTEAF

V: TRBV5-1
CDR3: ASSSKEGNEQY

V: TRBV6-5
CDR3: ASQGLAGSEQY

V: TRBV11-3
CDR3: ASSPRTPTGTGELF

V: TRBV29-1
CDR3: SVASGLSTDTQY

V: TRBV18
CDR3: ASSPPNRNTDTQY

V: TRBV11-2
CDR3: ASSLAGAGTGELF

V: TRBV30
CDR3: AWSVRYGTEAF

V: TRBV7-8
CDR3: ASRGGNQPQN

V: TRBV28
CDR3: ASRIARGQKFPNQPQH

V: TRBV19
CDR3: ASTQGAGANVLT

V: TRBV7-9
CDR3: ASSLSSGGDTQY

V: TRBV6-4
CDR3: ASRQTSAAYNEQF

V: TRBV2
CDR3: ASSDNRQPQH

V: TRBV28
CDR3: ASMSPGQGGSGYT

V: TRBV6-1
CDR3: ASSEGDRGPGNQPQH

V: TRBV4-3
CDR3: ASSQEGTGGFEKLF

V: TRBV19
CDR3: ASSPTSGSSYEQY